This note documents a single TCR beta chain sequence. Germline CDR1 and CDR2: KGHDR and SFDVKD. The CDR3 is made up of 16 amino acids. Unmatched junction bases numbered 3, after V lost 1 base and J lost 2 bases. Data came from immunoSEQ multiplex PCR; TCRdb stores just in-frame clones and leaves some out. The sample contains about 150,000 clones, 92% of which appear only once. These data come from a study of T cell responses to AZD1222 COVID-19 vaccine. This material consisted of peripheral blood, taken on day 0 of AZD1222 vaccination. This TCR derives from an adult in good health. V gene TRBV24-1 combines with J gene TRBJ2-3; 9 bases line up with TRBD1. CDR3 protein: CATSDFRDRATDTQYF. Written as DNA, the CDR3 is TGTGCCACCAGTGATTTCCGGGACAGGGCCACAGATACGCAGTATTTT.